This T cell receptor beta chain was found in a study of OX40 agonist ivuxolimab in advanced cancers. Sequenced by immunoSEQ multiplex PCR; TCRdb stores in-frame clones only, minus some. This sample has about 150,000 clones, with around 94% found just once. Germline-derived CDR1 and CDR2 are SGHNT and YYREEE (reference sequence). Trimming took 2 bases from V and 7 from J, leaving 13 bases between them. This CDR3 has 13 amino acids. This TCR was recovered from an adult with an advanced solid tumor such as melanoma, head and neck, liver or kidney cancer. The sample was CD4+ or CD8+ T cells sorted from blood, taken in a trial of the OX40 agonist ivuxolimab. The chain recombines TRBV5-4 with TRBJ2-7; D could derive from TRBD1 or TRBD2 (6 bases each). The CDR3 DNA reads TGTGCCAGCAGCTTTAGGGGGGCGGGAGAGCAGTACTTC. As protein: CASSFRGAGEQYF.